This T cell receptor beta chain was recorded in a study of beta chain features in type 1 diabetes. This clone was counted a few times. The investigators reverse transcribed all of the isolated RNA, so they sequenced expressed TCRB transcripts. Produced via immunoSEQ multiplex PCR; TCRdb's table is partial and in-frame only. Altogether hundreds of thousands of clones are present, around 15% being singletons, with the ten largest covering 0.07% to 0.095%. V dropped 1 base and J dropped 9 bases, with 12 bases sitting between them. CDR3 length equals 12 residues. Germline V CDR1 and CDR2: GTSNPN, SVGIG (reference sequence).

Sequenced sample: naive CD4+ T cells from blood. The V call is TRBV30, the J call TRBJ1-1, with D unclear. This clonotype was obtained from a young man in good health. CDR3: CAWSGQGIKAFF. DNA of the CDR3: TGTGCCTGGAGTGGACAAGGTATAAAAGCTTTCTTT.